This T cell receptor (beta chain) appears in the sequencing data of a study of blood T cell repertoires in COVID-19. Per the original methods: Reference gene primer amplification in the assay estimated nucleated cell counts. The table came from immunoSEQ multiplex PCR; TCRdb's copy has only in-frame clones and leaves some out. V, J and clone size were drawn from that table, and D and trimming were deduced from the DNA. Of 56,000 or so clones in the sample, 75% to 95% are singletons; the top ten hold more than 5.5%. Germline CDR1 MNHEY, CDR2 SVGAGI. CDR3 length equals 13 residues. V lost 2 bases to trimming and J lost 0 bases, with 4 bases between them.

Specimen: peripheral blood. The rearrangement links TRBV6-5 to TRBJ2-5, with unresolved D. The clonotype comes from a man over 45 with active COVID-19. The CDR3 loop reads CASSYQYQETQYF. In nucleotides, the CDR3 is TGTGCCAGCAGTTACCAGTACCAAGAGACCCAGTACTTC.